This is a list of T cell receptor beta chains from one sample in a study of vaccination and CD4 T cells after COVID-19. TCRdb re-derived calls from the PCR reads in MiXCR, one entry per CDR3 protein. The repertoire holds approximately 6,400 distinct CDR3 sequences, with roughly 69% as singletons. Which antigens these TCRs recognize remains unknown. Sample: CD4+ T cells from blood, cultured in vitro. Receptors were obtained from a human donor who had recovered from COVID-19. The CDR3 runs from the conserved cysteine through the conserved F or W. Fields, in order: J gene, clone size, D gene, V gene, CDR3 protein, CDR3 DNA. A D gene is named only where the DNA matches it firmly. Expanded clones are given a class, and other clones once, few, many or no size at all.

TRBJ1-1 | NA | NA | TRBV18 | CASSEGVAEAFF | TGTGCCAGCTCAGAGGGGGTCGCTGAAGCTTTCTTT
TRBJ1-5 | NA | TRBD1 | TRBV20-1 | CSARTRQGLSNQPQHF | TGCAGTGCTAGAACACGACAGGGCCTTAGCAATCAGCCCCAGCATTTT
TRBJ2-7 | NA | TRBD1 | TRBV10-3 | CAISESLAGQGVYEQYF | TGTGCCATCAGTGAGTCTTTAGCCGGACAGGGTGTTTACGAGCAGTACTTC
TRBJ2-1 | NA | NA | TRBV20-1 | CSAQTDIYNEQFF | TGCAGTGCCCAGACGGATATCTACAATGAGCAGTTCTTC
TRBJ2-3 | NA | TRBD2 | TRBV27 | CASSSPTAGGSTDTQYF | TGTGCCAGCAGTTCACCCACAGCGGGAGGGAGCACAGATACGCAGTATTTT
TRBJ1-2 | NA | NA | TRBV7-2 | CASSVAGSGGYTF | TGTGCCAGCAGCGTAGCGGGGTCGGGAGGCTACACCTTC
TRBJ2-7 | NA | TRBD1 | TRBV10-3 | CAISPGQGAYEQYF | TGTGCCATCAGTCCGGGACAGGGGGCCTACGAGCAGTACTTC
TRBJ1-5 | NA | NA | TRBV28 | CASTGGGGNQPQHF | TGTGCCAGCACCGGAGGAGGGGGCAATCAGCCCCAGCATTTT
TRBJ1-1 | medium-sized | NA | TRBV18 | CASSGTMNTEAFF | TGTGCCAGCTCTGGCACCATGAACACTGAAGCTTTCTTT
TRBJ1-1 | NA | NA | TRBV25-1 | CASSLTDTSTEAFF | TGTGCCAGCAGTCTAACAGATACGTCCACTGAAGCTTTCTTT
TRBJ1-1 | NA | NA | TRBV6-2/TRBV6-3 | CASRGDGNTEAFF | TGTGCCAGCCGTGGGGACGGGAACACTGAAGCTTTCTTT
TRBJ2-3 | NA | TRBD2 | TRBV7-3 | CASSAGLAGTDTQYF | TGTGCCAGCAGCGCCGGACTAGCAGGCACAGATACGCAGTATTTT
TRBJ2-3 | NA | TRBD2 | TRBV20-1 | CSARDSGRALSTDTQYF | TGCAGTGCTAGAGATAGTGGGAGGGCCCTCAGCACAGATACGCAGTATTTT
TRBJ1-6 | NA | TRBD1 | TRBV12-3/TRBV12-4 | CASSFKDRGSPLHF | TGTGCCAGCAGTTTTAAGGACAGGGGATCACCCCTCCACTTT
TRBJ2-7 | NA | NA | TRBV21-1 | CASSKSVRDYEQYF | TGTGCCAGCAGCAAGAGCGTCAGAGACTACGAGCAGTACTTC
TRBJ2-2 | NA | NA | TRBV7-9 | CASSLGVAATGELFF | TGTGCCAGCAGCTTGGGGGTAGCGGCCACCGGGGAGCTGTTTTTT
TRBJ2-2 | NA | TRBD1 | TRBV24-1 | CATSDSRTGGTGELFF | TGTGCCACCAGTGATTCGCGGACAGGGGGGACCGGGGAGCTGTTTTTT
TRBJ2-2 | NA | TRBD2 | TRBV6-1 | CASFSGSGNTGELFF | TGTGCCAGCTTTAGCGGGAGCGGGAACACCGGGGAGCTGTTTTTT
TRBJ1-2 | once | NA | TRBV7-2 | CASSLSGGLNYGYTF | TGTGCCAGCAGCCTCTCCGGGGGGCTGAACTATGGCTACACCTTC
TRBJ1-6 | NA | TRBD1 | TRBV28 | CASMGGQPNSPLHF | TGTGCCAGCATGGGGGGACAGCCTAATTCACCCCTCCACTTT
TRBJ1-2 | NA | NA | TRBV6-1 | CASSSQGGYTF | TGTGCCAGCAGCTCACAGGGTGGCTACACCTTC
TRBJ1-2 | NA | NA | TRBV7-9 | CASSLAGPLEYGYTF | TGTGCCAGCAGCTTAGCAGGCCCTCTGGAATATGGCTACACCTTC
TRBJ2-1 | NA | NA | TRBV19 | CASSLGRSSYNEQFF | TGTGCCAGTAGTCTTGGCAGGAGCTCCTACAATGAGCAGTTCTTC
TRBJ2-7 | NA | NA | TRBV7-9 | CASSAYTPGLGEQYF | TGTGCCAGCAGCGCGTATACCCCAGGCCTGGGTGAGCAGTACTTC
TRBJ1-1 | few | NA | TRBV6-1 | CASALEGTPGEAFF | TGTGCCAGCGCCCTGGAGGGGACCCCAGGGGAAGCTTTCTTT